The following is a T cell receptor beta chain sequence with its context. Its matching antigen is unknown. The donors were members of the validation cohort, which comprised 100 to 150 subjects and was separate from the first cohort of 666 subjects. The repertoire was sequenced with immunoSEQ multiplex PCR; TCRdb's copy has only in-frame clones and lacks some. In the table there are approximately 150,000 clones, roughly 87% of which are singletons. The CDR3 contains 15 residues. Trimming took 2 bases from V and 5 from J, leaving 13 bases between them. Germline CDR1 reads MGHRA; CDR2 reads YSYEKL. This record belongs to a study of cytomegalovirus exposure and HLA in healthy donors. Study-level background: The same platform used for the 666 first-cohort repertoires was also used for the 130 or so validation repertoires, as a later analysis reported. Study-wide findings and caveats: A later analysis found first-cohort TCR clusters tended to co-occur in the 90 to 150 validation repertoires. Cytomegalovirus-associated status was assigned to around 160 TCR beta chains.

Input material: PBMCs. This chain links TRBV4-1 with TRBJ1-5; a possible D gene is TRBD1 (5 bases). The clonotype originates from a man aged 18 to 30 in good health and CMV-seropositive. CDR3 sequence: CASSQLPLGDQPQHF. Written as DNA, the CDR3 is TGCGCCAGCAGCCAACTACCCCTAGGGGATCAGCCCCAGCATTTT.